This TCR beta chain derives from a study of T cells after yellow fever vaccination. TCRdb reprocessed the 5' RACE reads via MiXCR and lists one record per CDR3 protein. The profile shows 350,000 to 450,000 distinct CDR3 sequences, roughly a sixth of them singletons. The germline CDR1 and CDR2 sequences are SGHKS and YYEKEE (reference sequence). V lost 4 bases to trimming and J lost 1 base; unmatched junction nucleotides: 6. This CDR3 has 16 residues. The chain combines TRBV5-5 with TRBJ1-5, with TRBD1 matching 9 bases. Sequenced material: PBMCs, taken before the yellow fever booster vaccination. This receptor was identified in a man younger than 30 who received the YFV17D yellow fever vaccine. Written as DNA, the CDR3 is TGTGCCAGCAGCCGTTACGGGACAGGGAGCAATCAGCCCCAGCATTTT. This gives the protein CASSRYGTGSNQPQHF.